This TCR beta chain was captured by sequencing in a study of beta chain features in type 1 diabetes. Overall study results and limits: In all four CD4+ subsets, TCRB CDR3 length was significantly, moderately reduced in type 1 diabetes. Junctions at VDJ sites from type 1 diabetes patients had fewer insertions and more deletions.

The CDR3 spans 15 residues. The V gene lost 0 bases and the J gene lost 8 bases, with 17 bases spanning the gap. Germline V gives CDR1 SGHRS, CDR2 YFSETQ. TCRB transcripts that were expressed got sequenced, as all of the isolated RNA had been reverse transcribed. Assay: immunoSEQ multiplex PCR; the TCRdb copy retains only in-frame clones and omits some. Of about 640,000 clones in the sample, around 12% were seen once. This clone was observed a handful of times. Its target is unknown. This clonotype was sampled from a man between 25 and 39 years old with type 1 diabetes. Material for sequencing was naive CD4+ T cells from blood. The J gene is TRBJ1-1, the V gene TRBV5-1; the D gene is possibly TRBD1 (6 bases). The CDR3 DNA reads TGCGCCAGCAGCTTGGGCCGGGACATGGCATCAGAAGCTTTCTTT. Its protein is CASSLGRDMASEAFF.